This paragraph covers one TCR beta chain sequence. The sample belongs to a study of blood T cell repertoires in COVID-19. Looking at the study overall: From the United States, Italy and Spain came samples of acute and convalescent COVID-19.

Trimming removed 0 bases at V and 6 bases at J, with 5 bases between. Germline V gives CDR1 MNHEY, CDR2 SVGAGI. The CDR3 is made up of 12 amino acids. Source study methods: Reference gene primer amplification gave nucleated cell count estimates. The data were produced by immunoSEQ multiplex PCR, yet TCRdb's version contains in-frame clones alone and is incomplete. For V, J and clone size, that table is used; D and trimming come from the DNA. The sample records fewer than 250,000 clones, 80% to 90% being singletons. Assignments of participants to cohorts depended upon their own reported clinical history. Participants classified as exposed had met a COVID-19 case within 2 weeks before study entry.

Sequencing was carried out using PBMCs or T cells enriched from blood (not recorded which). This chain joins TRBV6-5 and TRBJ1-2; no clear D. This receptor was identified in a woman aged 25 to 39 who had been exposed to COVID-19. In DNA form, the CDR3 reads TGTGCCAGCAGTTACTCGAGGGATGGCTACACCTTC. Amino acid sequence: CASSYSRDGYTF.